The subject of this entry is one T cell receptor beta chain. The antigen remains unidentified. This sample was included in a study of early T cells in non-severe SARS-CoV-2 infection. Study-level background: Chains were not paired, and sequencing was done on bulk RNA from unsorted whole blood.

Notes on the study in general: Matching against VDJdb likely underestimated virus-specific expansions, favoring anti-spike CD8.

The CDR3 has 15 amino acids. The V and J ends lost 0 bases and 6 bases, in that order; junction bases with no gene match: 5. CDR1 is MNHEY, CDR2 SVGAGI, per germline. Unique molecular identifiers were affixed to single, distinct cDNA molecules. TCRdb passed the 5' RACE reads through MiXCR, listing each CDR3 protein once. This table holds 80,000 to 95,000 distinct CDR3 sequences, more than 13% found once. This sequence originates from an adult who was a healthcare worker with PCR-confirmed SARS-CoV-2 infection or an uninfected control (not recorded which). Specimen: whole blood. This chain joins TRBV6-5 and TRBJ1-1; 9 nucleotides line up with TRBD1. The CDR3 DNA sequence: TGTGCCAGCAGTTACTCCCCAGGGACAGGGTCTGAAGCTTTCTTT. This encodes CASSYSPGTGSEAFF.